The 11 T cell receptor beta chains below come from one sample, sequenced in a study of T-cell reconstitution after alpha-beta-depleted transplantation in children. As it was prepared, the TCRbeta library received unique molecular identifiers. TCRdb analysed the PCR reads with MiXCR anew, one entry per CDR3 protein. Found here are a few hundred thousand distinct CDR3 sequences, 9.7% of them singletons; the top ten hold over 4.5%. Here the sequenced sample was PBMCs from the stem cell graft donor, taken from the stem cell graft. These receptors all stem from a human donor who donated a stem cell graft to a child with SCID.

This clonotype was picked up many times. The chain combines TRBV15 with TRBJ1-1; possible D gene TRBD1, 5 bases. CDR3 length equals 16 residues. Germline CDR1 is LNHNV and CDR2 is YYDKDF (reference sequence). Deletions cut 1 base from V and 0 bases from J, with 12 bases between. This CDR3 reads CATSRGLLGVNTEAFF. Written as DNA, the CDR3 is TGTGCCACCAGCAGAGGACTGTTGGGGGTGAACACTGAAGCTTTCTTT.

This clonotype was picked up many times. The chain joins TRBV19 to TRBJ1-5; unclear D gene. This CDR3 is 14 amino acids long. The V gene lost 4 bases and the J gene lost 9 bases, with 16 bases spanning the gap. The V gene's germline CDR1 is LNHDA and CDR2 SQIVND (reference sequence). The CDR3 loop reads CASSSKGREWPQHF. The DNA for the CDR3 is TGTGCCAGTAGTAGTAAGGGCCGGGAATGGCCCCAGCATTTT.

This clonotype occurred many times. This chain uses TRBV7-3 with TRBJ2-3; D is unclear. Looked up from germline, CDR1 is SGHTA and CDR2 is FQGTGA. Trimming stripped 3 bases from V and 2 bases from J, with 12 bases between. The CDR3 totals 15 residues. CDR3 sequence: CASSLGTLLTDTQYF. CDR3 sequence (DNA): TGTGCCAGCAGCTTGGGAACGTTACTCACAGATACGCAGTATTTT.

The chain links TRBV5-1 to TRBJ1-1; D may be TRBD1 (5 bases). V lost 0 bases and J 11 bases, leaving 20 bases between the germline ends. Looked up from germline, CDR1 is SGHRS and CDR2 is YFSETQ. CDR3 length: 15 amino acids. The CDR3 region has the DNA TGCGCCAGCAGCTTGGAGGTTGGGGCTATCCCCCAGGCTTTCTTT. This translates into CASSLEVGAIPQAFF.

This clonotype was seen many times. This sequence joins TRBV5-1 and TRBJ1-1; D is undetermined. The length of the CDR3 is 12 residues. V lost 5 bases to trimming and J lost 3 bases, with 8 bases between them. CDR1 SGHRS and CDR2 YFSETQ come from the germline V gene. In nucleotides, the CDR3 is TGCGCCAGCAGATTGACGCACACTGAAGCTTTCTTT. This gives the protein CASRLTHTEAFF.

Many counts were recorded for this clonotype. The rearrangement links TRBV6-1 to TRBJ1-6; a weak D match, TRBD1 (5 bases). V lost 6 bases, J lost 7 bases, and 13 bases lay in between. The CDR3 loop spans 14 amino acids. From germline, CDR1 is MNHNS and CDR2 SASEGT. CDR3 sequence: CASRSARANSPLHF. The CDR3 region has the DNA TGTGCCAGCAGGTCCGCCAGGGCCAATTCACCCCTCCACTTT.

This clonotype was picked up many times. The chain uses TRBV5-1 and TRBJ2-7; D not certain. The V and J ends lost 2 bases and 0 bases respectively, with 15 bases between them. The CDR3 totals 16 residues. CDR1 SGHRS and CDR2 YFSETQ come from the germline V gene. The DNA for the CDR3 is TGCGCCAGCAGCTTCCTGAGTGACCCAGTCTCCTACGAGCAGTACTTC. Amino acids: CASSFLSDPVSYEQYF.

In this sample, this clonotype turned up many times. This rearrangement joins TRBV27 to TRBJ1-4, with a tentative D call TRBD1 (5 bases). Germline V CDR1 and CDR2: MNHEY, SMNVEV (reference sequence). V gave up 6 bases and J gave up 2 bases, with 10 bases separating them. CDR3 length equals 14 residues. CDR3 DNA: TGTGCCAGCAGCCGACAGATTACTAATGAAAAACTGTTTTTT. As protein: CASSRQITNEKLFF.

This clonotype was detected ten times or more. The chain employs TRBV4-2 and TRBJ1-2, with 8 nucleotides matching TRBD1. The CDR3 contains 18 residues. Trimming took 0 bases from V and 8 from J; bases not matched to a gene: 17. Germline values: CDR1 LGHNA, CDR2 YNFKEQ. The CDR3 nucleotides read TGTGCCAGCAGCCAAGATAGAGGTATCGGACAGGGTGATGACGGCTACACCTTC. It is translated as CASSQDRGIGQGDDGYTF.

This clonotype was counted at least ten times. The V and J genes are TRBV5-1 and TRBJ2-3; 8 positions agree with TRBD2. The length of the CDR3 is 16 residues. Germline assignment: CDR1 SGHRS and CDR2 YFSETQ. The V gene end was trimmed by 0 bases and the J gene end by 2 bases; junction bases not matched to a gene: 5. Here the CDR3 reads CASSLVGGGTTDTQYF. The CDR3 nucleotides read TGCGCCAGCAGCTTGGTCGGCGGGGGGACCACAGATACGCAGTATTTT.

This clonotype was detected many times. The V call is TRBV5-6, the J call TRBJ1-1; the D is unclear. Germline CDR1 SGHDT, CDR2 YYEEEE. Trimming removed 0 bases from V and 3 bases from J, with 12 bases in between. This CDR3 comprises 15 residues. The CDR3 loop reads CASSLARGPHTEAFF. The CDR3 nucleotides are TGTGCCAGCAGCTTGGCCCGAGGGCCACACACTGAAGCTTTCTTT.